This T cell receptor (beta chain) derives from a study of T-cell reconstitution after alpha-beta-depleted transplantation in children. This clonotype was seen a few times. Germline V gene data show CDR1 as SGHVS and CDR2 as FNYEAQ. With 5 bases removed from V and 0 bases from J, the gap between germline ends came to 8 bases. The CDR3 is 15 residues long. Preparing the TCRbeta library involved the use of unique molecular identifiers. TCRdb reanalysed the PCR reads using MiXCR and keeps one entry per CDR3 protein. The table includes about 360,000 distinct CDR3 sequences, roughly 15% detected once. The chain couples TRBV7-6 to TRBJ1-6; D is unclear. This specimen was PBMCs, taken from the stem cell graft. This TCR was recovered from a human donor who donated a stem cell graft to a child with Fanconi anemia. Written as DNA, the CDR3 is TGTGCCAGCAGCGCAAGGAGCTCCTATAATTCACCCCTCCACTTT. Translated: CASSARSSYNSPLHF.